Reported below is one T cell receptor beta chain. As yet, its antigen is unknown. This entry belongs to a study of T-cell memory formation after mild COVID-19. Study as a whole: TCR clusters were mostly confined to one donor each.

Points from the study as a whole: There was a balanced CD4/CD8 profile in clones contracting day 15 to 85, and later expanders leaned CD4+. Mostly located in CM and EM were contracting CD4+ clones, with contracting CD8+ clones located in EMRA.

TCRalpha and TCRbeta libraries used 5'RACE with constant-segment primers and UMIs. TCRdb reanalysed the 5' RACE reads using MiXCR and keeps one entry per CDR3 protein. The data show about 160,000 distinct CDR3 sequences, with roughly 28% seen just once and more than 10% held by the top ten. The CDR3 totals 13 residues. CDR1 is SQVTM, CDR2 ANQGSEA, per germline. V was cut by 3 bases and J by 12 bases, with 17 bases left in between. The J gene is TRBJ1-4, the V gene TRBV29-1; D is uncertain. The sample was PBMCs or a T cell subset sorted from them (not recorded which). This sequence was found in an adult woman who had mild COVID-19 (a few samples of this study predate the infection). Cell type and time point are not known. DNA for the CDR3: TGCAGCGTTGACGGGCCGAACTCCGACGAACTGTTTTTT. It specifies CSVDGPNSDELFF. Looking up the rest from reference TRBV29-1 and TRBJ1-4 gives the full variable domain: SAVISQKPSRDICQRGTSLTIQCQVDSQVTMMFWYRQQPGQSLTLIATANQGSEATYESGFVIDKFPISRPNLTFSTLTVSNMSPEDSSIYLCSVDGPNSDELFFGSGTQLSVL.